Included here is one T cell receptor beta chain sequence, with context. Its cognate antigen is unknown. The data were obtained in a study of CD8+ T cells in alopecia areata. Overall study results and limits: As there was one nonresponder, how baseline CD8+ expansion relates to response remains uncertain.

Sample treatment: oral pan-JAK inhibitor, 5-10 mg twice daily. Investigators sorted PBMCs to obtain both CD4+ and CD8+ T cells. Trimming removed 2 bases at V and 3 bases at J, with 11 bases between. Germline V gene data show CDR1 as SEHNR and CDR2 as FQNEAQ (reference sequence). The CDR3 extends over 15 amino acids. TCR sequencing used cDNA made by reverse transcription of extracted RNA. Data came from immunoSEQ multiplex PCR; TCRdb stores just in-frame clones and leaves some out. Of just over 150,000 clones listed, just over 65% are singletons. The sequencing here drew on CD4+ T cells sorted from blood, taken at week 4, from a patient treated with tofacitinib. This chain links TRBV7-9 with TRBJ1-5; D may be TRBD1 (5 bases). This TCR was recovered from a human donor with alopecia areata. The CDR3 region is CASSLFMGVNQPQHF. The DNA of the CDR3 is TGTGCCAGCAGCTTATTCATGGGGGTCAATCAGCCCCAGCATTTT.